This TCR beta chain was captured by sequencing in a study of T cell changes during pregnancy in multiple sclerosis. This CDR3 comprises 11 residues. CDR1 and CDR2 from the germline V gene are SEHNR and FQNEAQ (reference sequence). Trimming took 5 bases from V and 5 from J, leaving 6 bases between them. Clones were sequenced by immunoSEQ multiplex PCR, and TCRdb holds only the in-frame ones, with some missing. The sample includes 45,000 to 50,000 clones, about nine tenths of them seen just once. The material sequenced was CD8+ T cells from peripheral blood mononuclear cells, taken after pregnancy. This clonotype was obtained from a female donor with multiple sclerosis, enrolled in a pregnancy study. The rearrangement joins TRBV7-9 to TRBJ2-5; D is perhaps TRBD2 (6 bases). CDR3 sequence: CASSRGETQYF. The CDR3 bases are TGTGCCAGCAGCCGGGGGGAGACCCAGTACTTC.